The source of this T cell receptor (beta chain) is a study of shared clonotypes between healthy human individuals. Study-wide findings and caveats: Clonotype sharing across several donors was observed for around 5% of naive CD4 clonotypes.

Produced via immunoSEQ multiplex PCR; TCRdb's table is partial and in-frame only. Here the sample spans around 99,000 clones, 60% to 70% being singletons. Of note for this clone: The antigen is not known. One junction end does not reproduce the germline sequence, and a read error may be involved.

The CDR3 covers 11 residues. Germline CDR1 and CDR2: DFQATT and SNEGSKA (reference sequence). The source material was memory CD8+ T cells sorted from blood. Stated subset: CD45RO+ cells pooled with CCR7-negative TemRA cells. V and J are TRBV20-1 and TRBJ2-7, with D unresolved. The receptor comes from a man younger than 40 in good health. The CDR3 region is CSARDPPRQHF. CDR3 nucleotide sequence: TGCAGTGCTAGAGATCCGCCCCGGCAGCACTTC.